One and the same sample provided the 32 T cell receptor beta chains below, sequenced in a study of T-cell memory formation after mild COVID-19. TCRdb reprocessed the 5' RACE reads with MiXCR, giving one entry per CDR3 protein. The sample has about 100,000 distinct CDR3 sequences; 18% are singletons. What was sequenced was PBMCs or a T cell subset sorted from them (not recorded which). These TCRs come from a young man who had mild COVID-19 (a few samples of this study predate the infection). Cell type and time point are not known.

This chain connects TRBV15 to TRBJ1-4; D possibly corresponds to TRBD1 (6 bases). CDR1 and CDR2 from the germline V gene are LNHNV and YYDKDF (reference sequence). Trimming left V 1 base short and J 7 bases short, with 13 bases between. This CDR3 spans 15 amino acids. The CDR3 loop is CATSRVGGASEKLFF. In DNA, the CDR3 is TGTGCCACCAGCAGAGTCGGGGGGGCCAGTGAAAAACTGTTTTTT.

The genes are TRBV29-1 and TRBJ1-4; TRBD1 is a possible D gene (5 bases). Trimming stripped 5 bases from V and 3 bases from J, with 16 bases between. This CDR3 has 15 residues. Germline CDR1 is SQVTM and CDR2 is ANQGSEA. The CDR3 sequence is CSVSGTGGSNEKLFF. CDR3 in DNA: TGCAGCGTTTCCGGGACTGGAGGCTCTAATGAAAAACTGTTTTTT.

This clonotype was found a few times. J is TRBJ1-1 and V is TRBV18, with 9 bases matching TRBD1. The CDR3 runs 17 residues. CDR1 is KGHSH, CDR2 LQKENI, per germline. V was clipped by 4 bases and J by 1 base; unmatched bases: 10. The CDR3, as DNA: TGTGCCAGCTCACAGGCCGGGACAGGGTTTCGGAACACTGAAGCTTTCTTT. This translates into CASSQAGTGFRNTEAFF. The whole variable domain, filled in from reference TRBV18 and TRBJ1-1, reads NAGVMQNPRHLVRRRGQEARLRCSPMKGHSHVYWYRQLPEEGLKFMVYLQKENIIDESGMPKERFSAEFPKEGPSILRIQQVVRGDSAAYFCASSQAGTGFRNTEAFFGQGTRLTVV.

This clonotype has a handful of counts. This chain joins TRBV6-2 or TRBV6-3 and TRBJ1-2; unclear D gene. Germline V gene sequence: CDR1 MNHEY, CDR2 SVGEGT. CDR3 size: 12 residues. Trimming cost V 10 bases and J 7 bases, with 16 bases left between them. The CDR3 DNA reads as TGTGCCACCTTCAGGATCGGGGTTGGCTACACCTTC. Protein product: CATFRIGVGYTF.

This clonotype was counted between two and nine times. The CDR3 bases are TGTGCCATAAGCGTTTTAGGGACTAGAGACAATGAGCAGTTCTTC. As protein: CAISVLGTRDNEQFF. V and J are TRBV10-3 and TRBJ2-1; TRBD2 aligns across 8 bases. The CDR3 has 15 amino acids. Germline CDR1 and CDR2: ENHRY and SYGVKD. The junction had 12 bases not matched to a gene; V was cut back by 9 bases and J by 5 bases.

The rearrangement uses TRBV6-5 and TRBJ1-2; TRBD1 is a possible D gene (5 bases). Germline lookup yields CDR1 MNHEY and CDR2 SVGAGI. The CDR3 length is 12 residues. The V end lost 6 bases, the J end lost 4 bases, and 9 bases lay between the germline ends. CDR3 DNA sequence: TGTGCCAGCAGGAGGGGTGCCTATGGCTACACCTTC. Residues: CASRRGAYGYTF.

The J gene is TRBJ2-7, the V gene TRBV18; D is undetermined. The CDR3 contains 12 residues. From germline, CDR1 is KGHSH and CDR2 LQKENI. Trimming took 3 bases from V and 3 from J, leaving 6 bases between them. The CDR3 sequence: CASSPVDYEQYF. In nucleotides, the CDR3 is TGTGCCAGCTCACCCGTGGACTACGAGCAGTACTTC.

This clonotype was counted ten times or more. The chain uses TRBV5-1 and TRBJ2-2; the D is unclear. This CDR3 is built from 15 residues. V lost 1 base and J 2 bases, leaving 9 bases between the germline ends. Germline V gene data show CDR1 as SGHRS and CDR2 as YFSETQ. The CDR3 coding sequence is TGCGCCAGCAGCTTGACAGCCGGTAACACCGGGGAGCTGTTTTTT. Translating gives CASSLTAGNTGELFF.

The chain links TRBV5-6 to TRBJ2-2, with 10 bases that match TRBD2. With 3 bases clipped from V and 5 bases from J, the junction kept 7 bases outside the gene matches. Germline loops: CDR1 SGHDT, CDR2 YYEEEE. There are 16 residues in the CDR3. CDR3 nucleotide sequence: TGTGCCAGCAGCTCCTTCCAGCGGGGGGGAACCGGGGAGCTGTTTTTT. It specifies CASSSFQRGGTGELFF.

The V and J genes are TRBV9 and TRBJ1-3; D is uncertain. The CDR3 covers 17 residues. V was trimmed by 0 bases and J by 2 bases, leaving 15 bases between them. Germline CDR1 and CDR2: SGDLS and YYNGEE. The CDR3 loop is CASSVGGLGGAGNTIYF. The DNA for the CDR3 is TGTGCCAGCAGCGTAGGGGGTCTCGGCGGGGCTGGAAACACCATATATTTT.

CDR3 in amino acids: CASSWRRSYEQYV. In DNA form, the CDR3 reads TGTGCCAGCAGCTGGCGTCGGTCCTACGAGCAGTACGTC. The chain couples TRBV7-2 to TRBJ2-7; no firm D call. The germline CDR1 and CDR2 sequences are SGHTA and FQGNSA. This CDR3 is built from 13 residues. V gave up 4 bases and J gave up 1 base, with 8 bases separating them.

In this sample, this clonotype turned up a few times. The rearrangement uses TRBV25-1 and TRBJ2-3; D is perhaps TRBD1 (6 bases). Germline-derived CDR1 and CDR2 are MGHDK and SYGVNS. The CDR3 sequence is 13 residues long. The V end was cut by 8 bases, the J end by 0 bases, with 9 bases between. Here the CDR3 DNA reads TGTGCCAGCCATGGACAGAGCACAGATACGCAGTATTTT. Translating it yields CASHGQSTDTQYF.

Only a few counts were recorded for this clonotype. This chain links TRBV27 with TRBJ1-5, with D possibly being TRBD1 (5 bases). V lost 8 bases and J 1 base, leaving 18 bases between the germline ends. Germline assignment: CDR1 MNHEY and CDR2 SMNVEV (reference sequence). The CDR3 is 16 amino acids. The CDR3 DNA sequence: TGTGCCAGCTCGCTACGGGGAGGGGCAAGCAATCAGCCCCAGCATTTT. Amino acids: CASSLRGGASNQPQHF.

The chain joins TRBV6-5 to TRBJ2-7; D not resolved. This CDR3 has 13 residues. The V gene's germline CDR1 is MNHEY and CDR2 SVGAGI. The V end was cut by 0 bases, the J end by 6 bases, with 9 bases between. The CDR3: CASSYSKKAEQYF. Here the CDR3 DNA reads TGTGCCAGCAGTTACTCGAAGAAGGCCGAGCAGTACTTC.

The V call is TRBV7-9, the J call TRBJ1-2, with 10 nucleotides matching TRBD1. Unmatched junction bases numbered 10, after V lost 1 base and J lost 2 bases. Germline CDR1 is SEHNR and CDR2 is FQNEAQ (reference sequence). The CDR3 has 18 residues. In DNA, the CDR3 is TGTGCCAGCAGCTTAGTAGCCGGGACAGGGGCGCCAAACTATGGCTACACCTTC. Its translation: CASSLVAGTGAPNYGYTF.

This clonotype appeared a few times. The CDR3 region has the DNA TGTGCCACCAGCAGTGGGGGGGGAAGGGGCACAGATACGCAGTATTTT. Its protein product is CATSSGGGRGTDTQYF. V gene TRBV15 combines with J gene TRBJ2-3; TRBD2 matches at 7 bases. V gave up 3 bases and J gave up 1 base; unmatched junction bases: 7. CDR1 and CDR2 from the germline V gene are LNHNV and YYDKDF (reference sequence). CDR3 length: 16 amino acids.

This clonotype was counted many times. J is TRBJ2-2 and V is TRBV5-1; D call uncertain. Germline V gene data show CDR1 as SGHRS and CDR2 as YFSETQ. The CDR3 loop spans 15 amino acids. V gave up 0 bases and J gave up 2 bases, with 8 bases separating them. The CDR3 DNA reads as TGCGCCAGCAGCTTGGAAGGCGTAAACACCGGGGAGCTGTTTTTT. Its protein product is CASSLEGVNTGELFF.

The CDR3 protein is CASRWGLQETQYF. The CDR3 region has the DNA TGTGCCAGCAGATGGGGGCTACAAGAGACCCAGTACTTC. This chain connects TRBV7-2 to TRBJ2-5, with D possibly matching TRBD1 (6 bases). The length of the CDR3 is 13 residues. CDR1 is SGHTA and CDR2 is FQGNSA in the germline V gene. V was pared by 6 bases and J by 2 bases, with 10 bases between. Full variable domain (rest looked up from reference TRBV7-2 and TRBJ2-5): GAGVSQSPSNKVTEKGKDVELRCDPISGHTALYWYRQSLGQGLEFLIYFQGNSAPDKSGLPSDRFSAERTGGSVSTLTIQRTQQEDSAVYLCASRWGLQETQYFGPGTRLLVL.

In its sample, this clonotype was seen a few times. This chain uses TRBV11-2 with TRBJ1-2, with D unclear. V lost 1 base, J lost 7 bases, and 19 bases lay in between. Germline loops: CDR1 SGHAT, CDR2 FQNNGV. This CDR3 comprises 16 residues. Written as DNA, the CDR3 is TGTGCCAGCAGCTTAGCTTTCCCAGGCAAAACGGGTGGCTACACCTTC. It translates to CASSLAFPGKTGGYTF.

Only a few counts were recorded for this clonotype. The J gene is TRBJ1-1, the V gene TRBV6-5; D not resolved. V was clipped by 0 bases and J by 3 bases, with 14 bases between them. Germline V gene sequence: CDR1 MNHEY, CDR2 SVGAGI. The length of the CDR3 is 16 residues. The DNA of the CDR3 is TGTGCCAGCAGTTACTCGAGTCTAGCATGGGACACTGAAGCTTTCTTT. This codes for CASSYSSLAWDTEAFF.

The chain employs TRBV10-3 and TRBJ1-6; TRBD1 might be the D (5 bases). V was pared by 6 bases and J by 7 bases, with 10 bases between. Germline assignment: CDR1 ENHRY and CDR2 SYGVKD. The CDR3 totals 13 residues. The CDR3 here is CAIRRGGNSPLHF. The DNA of the CDR3 is TGTGCCATCAGGAGGGGAGGGAATTCACCCCTCCACTTT.

The chain joins TRBV27 to TRBJ2-5, with TRBD2 matching 7 bases. Germline CDR1 MNHEY, CDR2 SMNVEV (reference sequence). Losses at the gene ends were 4 bases for V and 5 bases for J; bases not matched to a gene: 7. The CDR3 loop spans 14 amino acids. The CDR3 DNA reads as TGTGCCAGCAGTTGGACTAGTAAGGGGGAGACCCAGTACTTC. Translation gives CASSWTSKGETQYF.

In its sample, this clonotype was seen a few times. The chain links TRBV7-2 to TRBJ1-1; D gene uncertain. Trimming removed 1 base at V and 6 bases at J, with 12 bases between. CDR1 and CDR2 (germline): SGHTA, FQGNSA. The CDR3 is made up of 14 amino acids. The CDR3 reads CASSLVRAAAEAFF. CDR3 nucleotide sequence: TGTGCCAGCAGCTTAGTCCGGGCTGCGGCTGAAGCTTTCTTT.

The V and J genes are TRBV6-5 and TRBJ2-5; TRBD1 matches at 9 bases. The germline V gene has CDR1 MNHEY and CDR2 SVGAGI. Trimming at V came to 5 bases and at J to 2 bases, leaving 3 bases not matched to a gene. The CDR3 extends over 14 amino acids. The CDR3 DNA reads as TGTGCCAGCAGTGACGACAGGGGGCAAGAGACCCAGTACTTC. Residues: CASSDDRGQETQYF.

This clonotype has a handful of counts. The V gene is TRBV3-1, the J gene TRBJ2-1, with TRBD2 identical over 13 bases. This CDR3 has 16 amino acids. Germline lookup yields CDR1 LGHDT and CDR2 YNNKEL (reference sequence). The V gene end was trimmed by 4 bases and the J gene end by 4 bases; junction bases not matched to a gene: 4. The CDR3 loop reads CASSPTTSGGYNEQFF. The CDR3, as DNA: TGTGCCAGCAGCCCGACGACTAGCGGGGGGTACAATGAGCAGTTCTTC.

V usage is TRBV3-1 and J usage is TRBJ1-2, with TRBD1 identical over 8 bases. The CDR3 loop spans 14 amino acids. J was trimmed by 6 bases and V by 3 bases; bases with no gene match: 6. Germline CDR1 and CDR2: LGHDT and YNNKEL (reference sequence). The DNA of the CDR3 is TGTGCCAGCAGCCACCTCACAGGGGGTAATGGCTACACCTTC. It codes for CASSHLTGGNGYTF.

The genes are TRBV3-1 and TRBJ1-4, with D hard to call. The CDR3 spans 16 residues. Germline V gives CDR1 LGHDT, CDR2 YNNKEL (reference sequence). Trimming left V 2 bases short and J 4 bases short, with 14 bases between. The CDR3 sequence is CASSQSVLQVNEKLFF. The CDR3 nucleotides read TGTGCCAGCAGCCAATCCGTCCTCCAGGTTAATGAAAAACTGTTTTTT.

A few counts support this clonotype. This rearrangement joins TRBV9 to TRBJ2-3, with 8 bases lining up with TRBD2. CDR1 SGDLS and CDR2 YYNGEE come from the germline V gene. The trim removed 2 bases at V and 5 bases at J, leaving 7 bases unmatched. This CDR3 has 15 residues. CDR3 in DNA: TGTGCCAGCAGCGTTACCCCGGGGGGGATAGATACGCAGTATTTT. Translated: CASSVTPGGIDTQYF.

The chain recombines TRBV12-3 or TRBV12-4 with TRBJ2-4; TRBD1 is a possible D gene (7 bases). The CDR3 is 13 residues long. The V end was cut by 9 bases, the J end by 6 bases, with 15 bases between. DNA of the CDR3: TGTGCCAGTAAACAGGGGAGGTTAAACATTCAGTACTTC. Translated, it gives CASKQGRLNIQYF.

Only a few counts were recorded for this clonotype. The V call is TRBV5-1, the J call TRBJ2-2; 9 positions agree with TRBD1. From germline, CDR1 is SGHRS and CDR2 YFSETQ. The CDR3 sequence is 15 residues long. Trimming at V came to 1 base and at J to 7 bases, leaving 5 bases not matched to a gene. CDR3: CASSLRTGENGELFF. The CDR3 nucleotides are TGCGCCAGCAGCTTGCGGACAGGGGAGAACGGGGAGCTGTTTTTT. The full variable domain, with the rest looked up from reference TRBV5-1 and TRBJ2-2, is KAGVTQTPRYLIKTRGQQVTLSCSPISGHRSVSWYQQTPGQGLQFLFEYFSETQRNKGNFPGRFSGRQFSNSRSEMNVSTLELGDSALYLCASSLRTGENGELFFGEGSRLTVL.

The rearrangement links TRBV6-6 to TRBJ1-5, with D possibly being TRBD1 (5 bases). V was trimmed by 3 bases and J by 6 bases, leaving 12 bases between them. The CDR3 runs to 14 residues. Germline V CDR1 and CDR2: MNHNY, SVGAGI (reference sequence). The CDR3, as DNA: TGTGCCAGCAGTTATAGGACACATTCTCAGCCCCAGCATTTT. This translates into CASSYRTHSQPQHF.

The chain has TRBV20-1 and TRBJ2-1; D is unclear. Germline values: CDR1 DFQATT, CDR2 SNEGSKA (reference sequence). V lost 3 bases to trimming and J lost 5 bases, with 14 bases between them. The CDR3 is made up of 14 amino acids. The CDR3 loop reads CSASPASPDNEQFF. The CDR3 nucleotides are TGCAGTGCTAGTCCGGCTAGTCCCGACAATGAGCAGTTCTTC.